What follows describes a single TCR beta chain. As yet, its antigen is unknown. The PCR ran on 60 Vbeta and 13 Jbeta primers. The repertoire was sequenced with immunoSEQ multiplex PCR; TCRdb's copy has only in-frame clones and lacks some. The table lists approximately 110,000 clones, 60% to 85% of them singletons, with roughly 4.9% in the top ten. These data originate in a study of cytomegalovirus exposure and HLA in healthy donors. General study points: As a later analysis revealed, most CMV-associated TCR beta chains appeared HLA-restricted. Cytomegalovirus association was assigned to about 150 TCR beta chains.

The CDR3 covers 16 residues. Germline CDR1 SGHTA, CDR2 FQGNSA. V was clipped by 5 bases and J by 3 bases; unmatched bases: 4. The clonotype was recovered from a female donor in good health and CMV-seropositive. The V gene is TRBV7-2, the J gene TRBJ2-3; 14 bases map to TRBD2. Source material: PBMCs. CDR3 coding DNA: TGTGCCAGCAGCAACAGACTAGCGGGAGGGACAGATACGCAGTATTTT. It is translated as CASSNRLAGGTDTQYF.